This T cell receptor (beta chain) derives from a study of response to subunit inactivated influenza vaccine. This clonotype was detected only a few times. TCRdb used MiXCR to reprocess the RT-PCR reads, holding one entry per CDR3 protein. The sample yields roughly 500,000 distinct CDR3 sequences, more than 15% seen once. CDR3 size: 16 residues. V shed 1 base, J shed 4 bases, and the junction held 5 bases outside the gene matches. Germline V gene sequence: CDR1 LGHNA, CDR2 YSLEER. J is TRBJ1-1 and V is TRBV4-3, with TRBD1 identical over 11 bases. Sample: CD4+ T cells sorted from PBMCs, taken around 2 years after vaccination. This TCR derives from a man aged 50 to 69 who received an inactivated influenza vaccine. In DNA, the CDR3 is TGCGCCAGCAGCCAAGGCGGGACAGGGGGAGGCACTGAAGCTTTCTTT. Protein sequence: CASSQGGTGGGTEAFF.